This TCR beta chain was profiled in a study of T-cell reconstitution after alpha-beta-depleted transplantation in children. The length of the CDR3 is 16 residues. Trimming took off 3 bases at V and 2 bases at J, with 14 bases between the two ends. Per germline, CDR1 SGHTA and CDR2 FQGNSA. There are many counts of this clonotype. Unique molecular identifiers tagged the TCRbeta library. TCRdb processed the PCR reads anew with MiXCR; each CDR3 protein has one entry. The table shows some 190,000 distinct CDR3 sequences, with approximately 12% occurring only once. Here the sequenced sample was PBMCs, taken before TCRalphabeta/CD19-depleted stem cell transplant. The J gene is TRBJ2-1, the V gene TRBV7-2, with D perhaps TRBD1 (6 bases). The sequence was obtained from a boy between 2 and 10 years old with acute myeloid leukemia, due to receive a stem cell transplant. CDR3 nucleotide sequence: TGTGCCAGCAGCTTTTTACAGGGCTTCACCTACAATGAGCAGTTCTTC. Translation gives CASSFLQGFTYNEQFF.